The TCR beta chain described here comes from a study of cytomegalovirus exposure and HLA in healthy donors. The PCR made use of 60 Vbeta and 13 Jbeta primers. Produced via immunoSEQ multiplex PCR; TCRdb's table is partial and in-frame only. The data contain some 250,000 clones, 82% of them singletons. This clone was seen only once. One end of the junction is discordant with germline, which a read error may explain. The germline CDR1 and CDR2 sequences are MNHNS and SASEGT. This CDR3 region has 15 residues. This chain joins TRBV6-1 and TRBJ1-5, with a possible D match to TRBD1 (6 bases). Sequenced sample: PBMCs. The receptor was derived from a woman aged 40 to 50 in good health and CMV-seropositive. The CDR3 DNA is TGTGCCAGCACTGAACAGGGTCATGGAAATCAGCCCCAGCATTTT. This translates into CASTEQGHGNQPQHF.